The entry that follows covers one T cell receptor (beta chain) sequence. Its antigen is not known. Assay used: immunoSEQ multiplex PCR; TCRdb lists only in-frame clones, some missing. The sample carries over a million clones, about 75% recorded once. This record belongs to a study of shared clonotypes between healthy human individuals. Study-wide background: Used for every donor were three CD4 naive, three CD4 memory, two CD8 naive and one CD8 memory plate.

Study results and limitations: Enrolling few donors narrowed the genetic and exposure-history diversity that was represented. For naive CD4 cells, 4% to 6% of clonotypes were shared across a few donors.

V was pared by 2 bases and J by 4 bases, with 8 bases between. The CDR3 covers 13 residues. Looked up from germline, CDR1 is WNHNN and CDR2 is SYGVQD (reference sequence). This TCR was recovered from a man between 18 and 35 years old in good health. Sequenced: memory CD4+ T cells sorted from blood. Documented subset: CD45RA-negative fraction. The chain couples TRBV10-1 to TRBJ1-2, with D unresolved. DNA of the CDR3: TGCGCCAGCAGTGAGGACATCACCTATGGCTACACCTTC. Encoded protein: CASSEDITYGYTF.